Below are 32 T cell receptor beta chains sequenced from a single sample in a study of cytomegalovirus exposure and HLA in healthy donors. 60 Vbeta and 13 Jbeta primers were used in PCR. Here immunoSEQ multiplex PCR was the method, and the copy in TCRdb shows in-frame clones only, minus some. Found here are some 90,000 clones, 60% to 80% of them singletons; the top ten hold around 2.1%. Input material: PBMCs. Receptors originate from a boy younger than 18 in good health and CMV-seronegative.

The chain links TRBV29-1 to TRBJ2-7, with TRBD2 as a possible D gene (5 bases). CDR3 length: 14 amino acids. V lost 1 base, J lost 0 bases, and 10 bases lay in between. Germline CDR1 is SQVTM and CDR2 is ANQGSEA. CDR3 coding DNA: TGCAGCGTTGAAGCGCCGGGGAGCTCCTACGAGCAGTACTTC. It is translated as CSVEAPGSSYEQYF.

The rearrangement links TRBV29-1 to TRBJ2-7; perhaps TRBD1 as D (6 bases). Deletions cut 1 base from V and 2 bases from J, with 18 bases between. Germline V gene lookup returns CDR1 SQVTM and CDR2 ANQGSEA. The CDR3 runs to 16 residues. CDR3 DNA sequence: TGCAGCGTTGAAGGGTCCCCGGGACAAACGGCCTACGAGCAGTACTTC. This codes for CSVEGSPGQTAYEQYF.

The CDR3 coding sequence is TGTGCCAGCGGTCGCCGACAGGGGACAACTAATGAAAAACTGTTTTTT. It specifies CASGRRQGTTNEKLFF. The chain carries TRBV2 and TRBJ1-4, with 8 bases that match TRBD1. Per the germline V gene, CDR1 is SNHLY and CDR2 is FYNNEI. Trimming removed 8 bases from V and 0 bases from J; junction bases left unmatched: 8. The CDR3 length is 16 residues.

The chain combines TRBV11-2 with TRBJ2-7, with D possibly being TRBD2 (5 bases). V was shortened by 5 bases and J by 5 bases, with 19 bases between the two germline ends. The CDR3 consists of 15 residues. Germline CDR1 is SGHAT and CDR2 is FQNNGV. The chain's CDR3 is CASSLLARVTHEQYF. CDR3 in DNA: TGTGCCAGCAGCCTCCTAGCTCGGGTAACCCACGAGCAGTACTTC.

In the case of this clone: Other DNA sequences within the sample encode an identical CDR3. This CDR3 is CASSLSQGSYEQYF. The CDR3 DNA sequence: TGTGCCAGCAGTTTGTCTCAGGGGTCCTACGAGCAGTACTTC. The chain joins TRBV27 to TRBJ2-7; D is perhaps TRBD1 (6 bases). Germline CDR1 reads MNHEY; CDR2 reads SMNVEV (reference sequence). V lost 3 bases and J 1 base, leaving 10 bases between the germline ends. The CDR3 is 14 amino acids.

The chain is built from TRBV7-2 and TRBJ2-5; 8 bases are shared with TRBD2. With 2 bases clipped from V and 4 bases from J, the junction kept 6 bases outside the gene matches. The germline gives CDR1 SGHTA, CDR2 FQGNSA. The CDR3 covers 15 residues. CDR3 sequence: CASSLQAGVGETQYF. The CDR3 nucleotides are TGTGCCAGCAGCTTACAAGCGGGAGTGGGAGAGACCCAGTACTTC.

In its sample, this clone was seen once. The chain's CDR3 is CASSLGDTYEQYF. The CDR3 coding sequence is TGTGCCAGCAGCTTAGGGGACACCTACGAGCAGTACTTC. V and J are TRBV7-9 and TRBJ2-7; D perhaps matches TRBD1 (6 bases). The V end was cut by 1 base, the J end by 2 bases, with 6 bases between. Looked up from germline, CDR1 is SEHNR and CDR2 is FQNEAQ (reference sequence). This CDR3 is 13 amino acids long.

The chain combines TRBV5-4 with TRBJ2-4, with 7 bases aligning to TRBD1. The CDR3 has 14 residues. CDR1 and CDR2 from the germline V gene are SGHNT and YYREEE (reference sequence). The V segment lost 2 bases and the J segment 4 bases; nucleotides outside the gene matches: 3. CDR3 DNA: TGTGCCAGCAGCTTCCGGGACAGTAAAAACATTCAGTACTTC. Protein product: CASSFRDSKNIQYF.

CDR3 protein: CASSYTHWAGTSSYNEQFF. DNA for the CDR3: TGTGCCAGCAGTTACACCCACTGGGCGGGGACGAGCTCCTACAATGAGCAGTTCTTC. V and J are TRBV28 and TRBJ2-1; D perhaps matches TRBD2 (6 bases). The germline CDR1 and CDR2 sequences are MDHEN and SYDVKM. This CDR3 is built from 19 residues. V lost 4 bases and J 0 bases, leaving 22 bases between the germline ends.

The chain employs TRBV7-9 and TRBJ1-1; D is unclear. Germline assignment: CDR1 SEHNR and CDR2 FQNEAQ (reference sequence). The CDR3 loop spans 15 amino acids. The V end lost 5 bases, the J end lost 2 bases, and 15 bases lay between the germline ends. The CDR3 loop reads CASSRREGGNTEAFF. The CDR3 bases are TGTGCCAGCAGCCGGCGGGAGGGAGGAAACACTGAAGCTTTCTTT.

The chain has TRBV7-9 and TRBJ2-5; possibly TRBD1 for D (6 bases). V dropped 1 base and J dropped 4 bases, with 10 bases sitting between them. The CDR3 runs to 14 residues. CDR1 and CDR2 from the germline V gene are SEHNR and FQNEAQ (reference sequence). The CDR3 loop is CASSLVARGETQYF. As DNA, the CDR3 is TGTGCCAGCAGCTTAGTAGCCAGGGGAGAGACCCAGTACTTC.

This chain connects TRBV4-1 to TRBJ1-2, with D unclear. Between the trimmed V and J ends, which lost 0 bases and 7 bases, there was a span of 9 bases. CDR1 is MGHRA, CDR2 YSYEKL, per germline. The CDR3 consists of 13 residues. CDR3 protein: CASSQDMGLGYTF. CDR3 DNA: TGCGCCAGCAGCCAAGATATGGGCCTTGGCTACACCTTC.

This CDR3 reads CASSARRERGEKLFF. Written as DNA, the CDR3 is TGTGCCAGTAGCGCGAGGCGAGAGAGAGGGGAAAAACTGTTTTTT. The rearrangement joins TRBV2 to TRBJ1-4; no reliable D call. V was pared by 9 bases and J by 8 bases, with 22 bases between. CDR3 length: 15 residues. Germline V gives CDR1 SNHLY, CDR2 FYNNEI.

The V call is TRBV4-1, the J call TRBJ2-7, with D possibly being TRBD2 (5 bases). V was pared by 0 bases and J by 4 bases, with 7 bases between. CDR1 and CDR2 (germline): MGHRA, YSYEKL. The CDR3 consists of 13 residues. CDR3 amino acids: CASSQDGRYEQYF. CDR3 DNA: TGCGCCAGCAGCCAAGATGGGAGATACGAGCAGTACTTC.

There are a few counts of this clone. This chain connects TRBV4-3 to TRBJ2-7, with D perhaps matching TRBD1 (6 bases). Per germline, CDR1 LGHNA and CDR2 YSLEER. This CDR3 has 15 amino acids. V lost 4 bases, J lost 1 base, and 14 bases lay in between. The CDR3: CASSLNRDLSYEQYF. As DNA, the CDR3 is TGCGCCAGCAGCCTTAACAGGGATTTATCCTACGAGCAGTACTTC.

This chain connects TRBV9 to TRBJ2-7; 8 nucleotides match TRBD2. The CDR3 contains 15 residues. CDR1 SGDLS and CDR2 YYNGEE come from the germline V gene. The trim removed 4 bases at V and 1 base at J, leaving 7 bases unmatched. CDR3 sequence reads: CASSPTGGRSYEQYF. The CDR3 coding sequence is TGTGCCAGCAGCCCAACCGGCGGGAGGTCCTACGAGCAGTACTTC.

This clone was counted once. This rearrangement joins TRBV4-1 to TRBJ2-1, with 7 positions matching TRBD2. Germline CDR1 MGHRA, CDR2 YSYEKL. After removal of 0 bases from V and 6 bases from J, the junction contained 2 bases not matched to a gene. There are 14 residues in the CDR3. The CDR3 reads CASSQDPSGNEQFF. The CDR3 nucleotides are TGCGCCAGCAGCCAAGATCCTAGCGGCAATGAGCAGTTCTTC.

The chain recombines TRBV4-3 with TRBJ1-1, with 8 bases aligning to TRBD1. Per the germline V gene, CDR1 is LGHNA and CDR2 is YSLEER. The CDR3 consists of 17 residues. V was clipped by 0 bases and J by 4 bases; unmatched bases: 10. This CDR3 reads CASSQDLGGQGSTEAFF. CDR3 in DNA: TGCGCCAGCAGCCAAGATTTAGGAGGACAGGGAAGCACTGAAGCTTTCTTT.

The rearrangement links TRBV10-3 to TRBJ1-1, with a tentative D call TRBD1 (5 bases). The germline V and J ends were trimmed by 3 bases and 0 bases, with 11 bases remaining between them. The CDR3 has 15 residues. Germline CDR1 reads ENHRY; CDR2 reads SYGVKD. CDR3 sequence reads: CAISDFPGMNTEAFF. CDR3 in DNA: TGTGCCATCAGTGATTTTCCAGGGATGAACACTGAAGCTTTCTTT.

CDR3 sequence reads: CASRQGMVAFF. CDR3 coding DNA: TGTGCCAGCAGACAGGGTATGGTAGCTTTCTTT. This rearrangement joins TRBV27 to TRBJ1-1; weak D call: TRBD1 (6 bases). V dropped 6 bases and J dropped 10 bases, with 12 bases sitting between them. This CDR3 has 11 amino acids. CDR1 MNHEY and CDR2 SMNVEV come from the germline V gene (reference sequence).

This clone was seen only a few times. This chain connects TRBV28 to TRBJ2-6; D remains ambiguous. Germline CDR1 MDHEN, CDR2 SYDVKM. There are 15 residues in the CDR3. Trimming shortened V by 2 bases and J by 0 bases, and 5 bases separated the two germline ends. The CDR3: CASSLANSGANVLTF. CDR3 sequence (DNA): TGTGCCAGCAGTTTAGCTAACTCTGGGGCCAACGTCCTGACTTTC.

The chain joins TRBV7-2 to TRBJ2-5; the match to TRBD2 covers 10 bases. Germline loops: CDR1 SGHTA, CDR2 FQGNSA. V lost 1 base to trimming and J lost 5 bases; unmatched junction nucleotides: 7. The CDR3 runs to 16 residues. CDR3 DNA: TGTGCCAGCAGCTTAGACCCTAGCGGGAGCCCGGAGACCCAGTACTTC. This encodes CASSLDPSGSPETQYF.

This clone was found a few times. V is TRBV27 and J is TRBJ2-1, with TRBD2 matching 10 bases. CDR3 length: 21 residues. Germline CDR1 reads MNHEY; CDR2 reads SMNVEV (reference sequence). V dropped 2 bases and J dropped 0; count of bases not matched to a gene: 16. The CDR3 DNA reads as TGTGCCAGCAGTTTAAAAGGGGGCACTCTAGCGGGAGTTCTCTCCTACAATGAGCAGTTCTTC. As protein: CASSLKGGTLAGVLSYNEQFF.

The CDR3 sequence is CAWRDRSSNQPQHF. The DNA for the CDR3 is TGTGCCTGGAGAGACAGAAGTAGCAATCAGCCCCAGCATTTT. V gene TRBV30 combines with J gene TRBJ1-5, with D possibly TRBD1 on 5 matching bases. Trimming removed 3 bases from V and 0 bases from J, with 9 bases in between. Germline V gene lookup returns CDR1 GTSNPN and CDR2 SVGIG (reference sequence). The CDR3 consists of 14 residues.

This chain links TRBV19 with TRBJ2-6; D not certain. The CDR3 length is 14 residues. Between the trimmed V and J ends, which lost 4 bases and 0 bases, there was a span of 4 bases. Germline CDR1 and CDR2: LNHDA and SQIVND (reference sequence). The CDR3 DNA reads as TGTGCCAGTAGTAGTATCTCTGGGGCCAACGTCCTGACTTTC. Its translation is CASSSISGANVLTF.

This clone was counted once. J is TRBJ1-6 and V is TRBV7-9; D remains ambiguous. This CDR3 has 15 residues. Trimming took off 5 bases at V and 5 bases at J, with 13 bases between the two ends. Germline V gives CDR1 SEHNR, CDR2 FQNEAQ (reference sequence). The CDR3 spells CASSPPGSNNSPLHF. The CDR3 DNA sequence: TGTGCCAGCAGCCCCCCCGGTTCTAATAATTCACCCCTCCACTTT.

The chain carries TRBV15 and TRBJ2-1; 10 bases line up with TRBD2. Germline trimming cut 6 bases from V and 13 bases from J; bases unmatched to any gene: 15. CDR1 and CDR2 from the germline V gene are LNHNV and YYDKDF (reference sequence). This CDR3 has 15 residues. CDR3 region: CATSDLMGSGGLQFF. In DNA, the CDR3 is TGTGCCACCAGTGACCTCATGGGTAGCGGGGGGCTTCAGTTCTTC.

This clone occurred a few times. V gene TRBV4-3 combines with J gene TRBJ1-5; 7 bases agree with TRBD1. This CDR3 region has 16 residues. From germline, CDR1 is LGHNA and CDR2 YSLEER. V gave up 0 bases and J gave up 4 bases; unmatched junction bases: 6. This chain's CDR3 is CASSQDKTGSNQPQHF. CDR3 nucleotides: TGCGCCAGCAGCCAAGATAAGACAGGGTCAAATCAGCCCCAGCATTTT.

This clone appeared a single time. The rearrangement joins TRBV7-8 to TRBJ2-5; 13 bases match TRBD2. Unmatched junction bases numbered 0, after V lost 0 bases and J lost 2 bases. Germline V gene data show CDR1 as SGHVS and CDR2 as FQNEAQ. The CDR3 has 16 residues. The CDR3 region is CASSLAGLAGQETQYF. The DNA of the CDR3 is TGTGCCAGCAGCTTAGCGGGACTAGCGGGGCAAGAGACCCAGTACTTC.

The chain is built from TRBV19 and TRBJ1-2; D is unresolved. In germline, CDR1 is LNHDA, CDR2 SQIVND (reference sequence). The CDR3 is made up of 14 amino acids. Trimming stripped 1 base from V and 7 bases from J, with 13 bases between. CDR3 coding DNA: TGTGCCAGTAGTATAGGTGGGCAGGCCGGTGGCTACACCTTC. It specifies CASSIGGQAGGYTF.

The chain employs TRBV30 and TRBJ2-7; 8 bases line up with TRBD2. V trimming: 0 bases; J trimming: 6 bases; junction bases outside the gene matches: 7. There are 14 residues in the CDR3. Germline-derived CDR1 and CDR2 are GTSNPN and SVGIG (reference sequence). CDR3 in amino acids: CAWSVGAGGGEQYF. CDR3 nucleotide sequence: TGTGCCTGGAGTGTGGGGGCGGGGGGAGGCGAGCAGTACTTC.

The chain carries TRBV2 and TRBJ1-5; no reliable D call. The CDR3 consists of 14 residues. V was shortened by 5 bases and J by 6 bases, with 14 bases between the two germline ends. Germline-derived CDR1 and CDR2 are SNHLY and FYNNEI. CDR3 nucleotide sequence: TGTGCCAGCAGTACAAGAGAGGGTGGTCAGCCCCAGCATTTT. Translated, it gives CASSTREGGQPQHF.